This is a list of T cell receptor beta chains from one sample in a study of beta chain features in type 1 diabetes. The method was immunoSEQ multiplex PCR; TCRdb's version includes in-frame clones alone and lacks a portion of them. Of about 650,000 clones detected, approximately 13% appear once; the ten largest clones hold around 0.12%. Sequences were obtained from naive CD4+ T cells from blood. Receptor source: a man younger than 45 with type 1 diabetes. CDR3s include the opening cysteine and the closing phenylalanine or tryptophan. A D gene is named only where the DNA matches it firmly. Size values are once, few and many counts, or a class for expanded clones, and some rows have none.

cdr3_nt: TGTGCCAGCAATGGGTTTAATTCACCCCTCCACTTT; cdr3_aa: CASNGFNSPLHF; v_call: TRBV2; d_call: .; j_call: TRBJ1-6; clone_size: .
cdr3_nt: TGCGCCAGCAGCCTGGGGACGGTGAACACTGAAGCTTTCTTT; cdr3_aa: CASSLGTVNTEAFF; v_call: TRBV5-1; d_call: .; j_call: TRBJ1-1; clone_size: few
cdr3_nt: TGCAGCGTCATGACACCCCCTCCCCAAGATACGCAGTATTTT; cdr3_aa: CSVMTPPPQDTQYF; v_call: TRBV29-1; d_call: .; j_call: TRBJ2-3; clone_size: few
cdr3_nt: TGTGCCAGCAGCTTGGTGGATCAGCCCCAGCATTTT; cdr3_aa: CASSLVDQPQHF; v_call: TRBV5-6; d_call: .; j_call: TRBJ1-5; clone_size: few
cdr3_nt: TGTGCCAGCAGTGTTGGAGGGGGGTTGGGTAATTCACCCCTCCACTTT; cdr3_aa: CASSVGGGLGNSPLHF; v_call: TRBV25-1; d_call: .; j_call: TRBJ1-6; clone_size: .
cdr3_nt: TGTGCCAGCAGCCACGGGGCCACGGGGAGCAATCAGCCCCAGCATTTT; cdr3_aa: CASSHGATGSNQPQHF; v_call: TRBV4-2; d_call: .; j_call: TRBJ1-5; clone_size: .
cdr3_nt: TGCGCCAGCAGTCAATCGTACAGGGGCGAAGCTCGGTCTTTC; cdr3_aa: CASSQSYRGEARSF; v_call: TRBV23-1; d_call: TRBD1; j_call: TRBJ1-2; clone_size: .
cdr3_nt: TGTGCCAGCAGCCCCCGAAGGCGGCGGACTGATGAGCAGTTCTTC; cdr3_aa: CASSPRRRRTDEQFF; v_call: TRBV9; d_call: .; j_call: TRBJ2-1; clone_size: few
cdr3_nt: TGTGCCAGCAGTTATGGCCTGGTTCGAGGCACTGAAGCTTTCTTT; cdr3_aa: CASSYGLVRGTEAFF; v_call: TRBV6-5; d_call: .; j_call: TRBJ1-1; clone_size: .
cdr3_nt: TGCAGTGCTACCACCGATTATGGCTACACCTTC; cdr3_aa: CSATTDYGYTF; v_call: TRBV20-1; d_call: .; j_call: TRBJ1-2; clone_size: few
cdr3_nt: TGCAGTGCTAGAGCTCCTACTGAAGCTTTCTTT; cdr3_aa: CSARAPTEAFF; v_call: TRBV20-1; d_call: .; j_call: TRBJ1-1; clone_size: few
cdr3_nt: TGTGCCAGCAGCGCAGATACAGGGAATCAGCCCCAGCATTTT; cdr3_aa: CASSADTGNQPQHF; v_call: TRBV9; d_call: .; j_call: TRBJ1-5; clone_size: few
cdr3_nt: TGTGCCAGCAGTGATGGCAGCTCTGGAAACACCATATATTTT; cdr3_aa: CASSDGSSGNTIYF; v_call: TRBV6-1; d_call: .; j_call: TRBJ1-3; clone_size: .
cdr3_nt: TGCGCCAGCAGCCAGCAACTAGCGGGGGGGCTAGAGACCCAGTACTTC; cdr3_aa: CASSQQLAGGLETQYF; v_call: TRBV4-3; d_call: TRBD2; j_call: TRBJ2-5; clone_size: few
cdr3_nt: TGTGCCAGCAGCTTTGGGTTTGGGGAAAGCACAGATACGCAGTATTTT; cdr3_aa: CASSFGFGESTDTQYF; v_call: TRBV7-2; d_call: .; j_call: TRBJ2-3; clone_size: .
cdr3_nt: TGCGCCAGCAGCCAAGATAGGACAGTCCAAGAGACCCAGTACTTC; cdr3_aa: CASSQDRTVQETQYF; v_call: TRBV4-3; d_call: .; j_call: TRBJ2-5; clone_size: .
cdr3_nt: TGTGCCAGCAGGGAAAGGAACGCGGTCCAGAACACTGAAGCTTTCTTT; cdr3_aa: CASRERNAVQNTEAFF; v_call: TRBV7-2; d_call: .; j_call: TRBJ1-1; clone_size: .
cdr3_nt: TGTGCCAGCAGGCGCAGGGGTTTGGTAGACACCATATATTTT; cdr3_aa: CASRRRGLVDTIYF; v_call: TRBV7-2; d_call: .; j_call: TRBJ1-3; clone_size: few
cdr3_nt: TGCAGCGTTGTCCAGGGAGACCCCTACAATGAGCAGTTCTTC; cdr3_aa: CSVVQGDPYNEQFF; v_call: TRBV29-1; d_call: .; j_call: TRBJ2-1; clone_size: .
cdr3_nt: TGCAGTGCTAGAGATCTAGGTACGCAGTATTTT; cdr3_aa: CSARDLGTQYF; v_call: TRBV20-1; d_call: .; j_call: TRBJ2-3; clone_size: few
cdr3_nt: TGTGCCAGCAGCTTAGACACTGGGCCCTACAATGAGCAGTTCTTC; cdr3_aa: CASSLDTGPYNEQFF; v_call: TRBV5-4; d_call: .; j_call: TRBJ2-1; clone_size: .
cdr3_nt: TGTGCCAGCTCACGGCGGGACAGGGGGTCCTACGAGCAGTACTTC; cdr3_aa: CASSRRDRGSYEQYF; v_call: TRBV18; d_call: TRBD1; j_call: TRBJ2-7; clone_size: few
cdr3_nt: TGTGCCAGCAGCTTAACGGGGACCTATGGCTACACCTTC; cdr3_aa: CASSLTGTYGYTF; v_call: TRBV7-9; d_call: .; j_call: TRBJ1-2; clone_size: .
cdr3_nt: TGTGCCAGCAGCCCCCCGGGACAGCTCACCGGGGAGCTGTTTTTT; cdr3_aa: CASSPPGQLTGELFF; v_call: TRBV11-1; d_call: TRBD1; j_call: TRBJ2-2; clone_size: .
cdr3_nt: TGTGCCAGCAGGAAAAAACAGGGTTCGGAACAGCCCCAGCATTTT; cdr3_aa: CASRKKQGSEQPQHF; v_call: TRBV6-6; d_call: .; j_call: TRBJ1-5; clone_size: .
cdr3_nt: TGTGCCAGCAGCTTGGAAACAGGCCCCAGCACAGATACGCAGTATTTT; cdr3_aa: CASSLETGPSTDTQYF; v_call: TRBV5-4; d_call: .; j_call: TRBJ2-3; clone_size: few
cdr3_nt: TGTGCCATCGGTAGCAGGGACGGCAATCAGCCCCAGCATTTT; cdr3_aa: CAIGSRDGNQPQHF; v_call: TRBV10-3; d_call: .; j_call: TRBJ1-5; clone_size: few
cdr3_nt: TGCAGCGTTGCCCGGGACAGCTATGGCTACACCTTC; cdr3_aa: CSVARDSYGYTF; v_call: TRBV29-1; d_call: TRBD1; j_call: TRBJ1-2; clone_size: few
cdr3_nt: TGTGCCAGCAGTGAAGCGGCAGGGGGTGCGACCCAGTACTTC; cdr3_aa: CASSEAAGGATQYF; v_call: TRBV6-1; d_call: TRBD1; j_call: TRBJ2-5; clone_size: .
cdr3_nt: TGTGCCAGCTCCCCGACAGGGGGAACGGTGGACGGCTACACCTTC; cdr3_aa: CASSPTGGTVDGYTF; v_call: TRBV18; d_call: TRBD1; j_call: TRBJ1-2; clone_size: .
cdr3_nt: TGTGCCTGGAGCGGGGGCGTTGAAAAACTGTTTTTT; cdr3_aa: CAWSGGVEKLFF; v_call: TRBV30; d_call: .; j_call: TRBJ1-4; clone_size: .
cdr3_nt: TGTGCCAGCAGCTTGGGTTCAGAAGAGACCCAGTACTTC; cdr3_aa: CASSLGSEETQYF; v_call: TRBV5-4; d_call: .; j_call: TRBJ2-5; clone_size: few
cdr3_nt: TGTGCTAGCATACAGGGGCCCTCTGTGGGAAACACCATATATTTT; cdr3_aa: CASIQGPSVGNTIYF; v_call: TRBV30; d_call: TRBD1; j_call: TRBJ1-3; clone_size: .
cdr3_nt: TGTGCCATCAGTGACGGGACAGTAAATCAGCCCCAGCATTTT; cdr3_aa: CAISDGTVNQPQHF; v_call: TRBV10-3; d_call: TRBD1; j_call: TRBJ1-5; clone_size: .
cdr3_nt: TGTGCCAGCAGCTTTGGCTTACAGATGGGAAATCAGCCCCAGCATTTT; cdr3_aa: CASSFGLQMGNQPQHF; v_call: TRBV5-6; d_call: .; j_call: TRBJ1-5; clone_size: few
cdr3_nt: TGTGCCAGCTCACCACCGCCAGCGGGGGAGGGTGAGCAGTTCTTC; cdr3_aa: CASSPPPAGEGEQFF; v_call: TRBV18; d_call: TRBD2; j_call: TRBJ2-1; clone_size: .
cdr3_nt: TGTGCCAGCGGAAGTCTACGACGGGACGGCTACACCTTC; cdr3_aa: CASGSLRRDGYTF; v_call: TRBV27; d_call: .; j_call: TRBJ1-2; clone_size: .
cdr3_nt: TGTGCCAGTAGTTCCTCGGAACAGGGGAACACTGAAGCTTTCTTT; cdr3_aa: CASSSSEQGNTEAFF; v_call: TRBV19; d_call: .; j_call: TRBJ1-1; clone_size: few
cdr3_nt: TGTGCCAGCAGTATCGCCGGGACAGGGTCCCCTGACGAGCAGTACTTC; cdr3_aa: CASSIAGTGSPDEQYF; v_call: TRBV28; d_call: TRBD1; j_call: TRBJ2-7; clone_size: .
cdr3_nt: TGTGCCAGCAGCCGGACAGGGTTCACCGGGGAGCTGTTTTTT; cdr3_aa: CASSRTGFTGELFF; v_call: TRBV7-2; d_call: TRBD1; j_call: TRBJ2-2; clone_size: .